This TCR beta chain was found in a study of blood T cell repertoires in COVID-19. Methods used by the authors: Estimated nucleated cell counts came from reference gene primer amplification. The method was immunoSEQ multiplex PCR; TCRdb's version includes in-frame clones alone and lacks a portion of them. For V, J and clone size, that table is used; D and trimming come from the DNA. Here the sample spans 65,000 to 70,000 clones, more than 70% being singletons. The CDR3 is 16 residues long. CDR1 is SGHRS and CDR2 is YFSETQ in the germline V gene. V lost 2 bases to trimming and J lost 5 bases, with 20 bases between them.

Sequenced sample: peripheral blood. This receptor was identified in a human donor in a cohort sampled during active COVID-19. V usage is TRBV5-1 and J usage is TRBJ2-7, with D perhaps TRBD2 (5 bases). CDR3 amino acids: CASSFTSGSVNNEQYF. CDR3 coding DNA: TGCGCCAGCAGCTTTACTTCGGGGTCGGTGAATAACGAGCAGTACTTC.